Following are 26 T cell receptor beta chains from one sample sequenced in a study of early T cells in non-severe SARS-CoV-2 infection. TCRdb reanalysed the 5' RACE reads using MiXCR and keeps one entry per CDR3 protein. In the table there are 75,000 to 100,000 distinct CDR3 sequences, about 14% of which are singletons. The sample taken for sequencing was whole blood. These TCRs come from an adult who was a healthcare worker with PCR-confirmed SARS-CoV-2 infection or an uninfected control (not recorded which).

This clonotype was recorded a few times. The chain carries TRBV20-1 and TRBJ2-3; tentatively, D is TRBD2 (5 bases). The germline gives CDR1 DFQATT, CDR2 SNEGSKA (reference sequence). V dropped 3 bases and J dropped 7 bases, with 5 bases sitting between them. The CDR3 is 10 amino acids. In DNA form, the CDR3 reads TGCAGTGCTAGGACTAATACGCAGTATTTT. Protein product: CSARTNTQYF.

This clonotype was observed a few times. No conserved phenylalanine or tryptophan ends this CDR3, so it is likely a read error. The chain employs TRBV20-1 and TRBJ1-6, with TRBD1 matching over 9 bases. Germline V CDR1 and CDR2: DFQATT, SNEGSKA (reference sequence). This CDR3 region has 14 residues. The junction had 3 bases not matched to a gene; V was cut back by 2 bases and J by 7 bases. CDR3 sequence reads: CSARLGQGNSPLHL. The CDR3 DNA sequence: TGCAGTGCTAGACTAGGACAGGGGAATTCACCCCTCCACCTT.

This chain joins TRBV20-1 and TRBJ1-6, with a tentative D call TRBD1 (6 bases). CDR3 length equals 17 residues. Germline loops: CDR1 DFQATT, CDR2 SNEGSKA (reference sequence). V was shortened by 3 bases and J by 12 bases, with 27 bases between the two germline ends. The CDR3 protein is CSARGWGRNAPSGPLHF. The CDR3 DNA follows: TGCAGTGCTAGGGGGTGGGGGCGAAACGCCCCTTCGGGACCCCTCCACTTT.

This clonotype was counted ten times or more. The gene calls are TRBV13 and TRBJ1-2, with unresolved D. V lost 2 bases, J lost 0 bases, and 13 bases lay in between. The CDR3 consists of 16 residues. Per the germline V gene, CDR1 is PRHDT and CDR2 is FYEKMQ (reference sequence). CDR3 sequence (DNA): TGTGCCAGCAGCTTACAAGGGCACCCAGCTAACTATGGCTACACCTTC. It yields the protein CASSLQGHPANYGYTF.

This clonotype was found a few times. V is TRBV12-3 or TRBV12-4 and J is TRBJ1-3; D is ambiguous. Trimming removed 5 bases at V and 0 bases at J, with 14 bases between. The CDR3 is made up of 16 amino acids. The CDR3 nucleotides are TGTGCCAGCAGTCCCACGACTGAGAGCTCTGGAAACACCATATATTTT. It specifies CASSPTTESSGNTIYF.

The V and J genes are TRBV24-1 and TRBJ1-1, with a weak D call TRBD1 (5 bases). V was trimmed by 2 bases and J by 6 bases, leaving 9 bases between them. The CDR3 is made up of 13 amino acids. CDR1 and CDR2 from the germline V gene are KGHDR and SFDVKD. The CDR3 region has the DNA TGTGCCACCAGTGATTCAGGGTCAGCTGAAGCTTTCTTT. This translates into CATSDSGSAEAFF.

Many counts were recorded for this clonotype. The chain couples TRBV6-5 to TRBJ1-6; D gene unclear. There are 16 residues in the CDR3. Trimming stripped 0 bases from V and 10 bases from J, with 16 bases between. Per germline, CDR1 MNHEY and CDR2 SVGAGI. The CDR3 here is CASSYSYLRGKSPLHF. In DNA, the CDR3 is TGTGCCAGCAGTTACTCGTACTTGCGGGGAAAGTCACCCCTCCACTTT.

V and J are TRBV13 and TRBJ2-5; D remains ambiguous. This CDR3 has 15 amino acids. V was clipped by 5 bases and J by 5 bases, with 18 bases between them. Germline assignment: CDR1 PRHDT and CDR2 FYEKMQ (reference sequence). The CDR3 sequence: CASSLRAPWSETQYF. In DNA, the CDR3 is TGTGCCAGCAGCCTCCGGGCTCCCTGGTCGGAGACCCAGTACTTC. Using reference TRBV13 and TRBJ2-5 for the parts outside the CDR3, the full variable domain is AAGVIQSPRHLIKEKRETATLKCYPIPRHDTVYWYQQGPGQDPQFLISFYEKMQSDKGSIPDRFSAQQFSDYHSELNMSSLELGDSALYFCASSLRAPWSETQYFGPGTRLLVL.

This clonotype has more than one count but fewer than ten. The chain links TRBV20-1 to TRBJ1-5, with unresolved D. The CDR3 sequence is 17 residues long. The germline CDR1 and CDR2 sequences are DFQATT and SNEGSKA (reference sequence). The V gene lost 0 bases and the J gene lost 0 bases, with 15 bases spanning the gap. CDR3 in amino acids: CSARDGKAPYSNQPQHF. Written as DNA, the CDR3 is TGCAGTGCTAGAGATGGAAAGGCACCTTATAGCAATCAGCCCCAGCATTTT.

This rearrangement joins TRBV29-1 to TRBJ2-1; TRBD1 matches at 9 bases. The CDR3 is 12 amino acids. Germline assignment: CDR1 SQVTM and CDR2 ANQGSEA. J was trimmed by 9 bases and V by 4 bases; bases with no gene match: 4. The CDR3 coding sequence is TGCAGCGTTGGGACAGGGGAGCGTGAGCAGTTCTTC. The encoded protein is CSVGTGEREQFF.

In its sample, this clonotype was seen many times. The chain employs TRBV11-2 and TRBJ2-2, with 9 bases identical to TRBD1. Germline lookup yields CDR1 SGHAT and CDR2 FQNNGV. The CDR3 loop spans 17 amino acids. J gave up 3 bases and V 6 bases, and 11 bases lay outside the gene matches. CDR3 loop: CASRSRDRAFHTGELFF. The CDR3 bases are TGTGCCAGCAGATCCCGGGACAGGGCATTCCACACCGGGGAGCTGTTTTTT. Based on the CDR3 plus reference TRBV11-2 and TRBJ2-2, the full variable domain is EAGVAQSPRYKIIEKRQSVAFWCNPISGHATLYWYQQILGQGPKLLIQFQNNGVVDDSQLPKDRFSAERLKGVDSTLKIQPAKLEDSAVYLCASRSRDRAFHTGELFFGEGSRLTVL.

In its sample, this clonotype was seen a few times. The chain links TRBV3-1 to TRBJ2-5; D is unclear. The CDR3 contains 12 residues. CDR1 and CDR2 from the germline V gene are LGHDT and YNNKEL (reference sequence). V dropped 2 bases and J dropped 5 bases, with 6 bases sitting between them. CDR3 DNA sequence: TGTGCCAGCAGCCAATATAGGGAGACCCAGTACTTC. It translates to CASSQYRETQYF.

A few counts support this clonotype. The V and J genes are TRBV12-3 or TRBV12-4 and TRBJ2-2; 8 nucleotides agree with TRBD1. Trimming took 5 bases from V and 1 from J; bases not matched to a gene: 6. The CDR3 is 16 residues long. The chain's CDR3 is CASSPRTGMNTGELFF. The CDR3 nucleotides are TGTGCCAGCAGTCCGAGGACAGGGATGAACACCGGGGAGCTGTTTTTT.

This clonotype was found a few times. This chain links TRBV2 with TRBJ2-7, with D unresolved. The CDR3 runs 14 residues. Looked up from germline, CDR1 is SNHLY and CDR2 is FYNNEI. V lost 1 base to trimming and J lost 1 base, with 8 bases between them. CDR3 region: CASSEEPLSYEQYV. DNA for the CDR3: TGTGCCAGCAGTGAAGAGCCGCTATCCTACGAGCAGTACGTC.

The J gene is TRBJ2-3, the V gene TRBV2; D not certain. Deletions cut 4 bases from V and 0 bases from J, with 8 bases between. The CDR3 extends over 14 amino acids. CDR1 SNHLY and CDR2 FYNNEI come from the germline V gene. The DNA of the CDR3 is TGTGCCAGCAGTGTTCTGCAGAGCACAGATACGCAGTATTTT. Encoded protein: CASSVLQSTDTQYF. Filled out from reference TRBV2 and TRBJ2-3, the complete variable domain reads EPEVTQTPSHQVTQMGQEVILRCVPISNHLYFYWYRQILGQKVEFLVSFYNNEISEKSEIFDDQFSVERPDGSNFTLKIRSTKLEDSAMYFCASSVLQSTDTQYFGPGTRLTVL.

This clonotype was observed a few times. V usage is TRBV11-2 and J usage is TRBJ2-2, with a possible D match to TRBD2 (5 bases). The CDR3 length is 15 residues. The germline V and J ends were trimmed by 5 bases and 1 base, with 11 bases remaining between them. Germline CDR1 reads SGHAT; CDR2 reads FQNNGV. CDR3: CASSRPGLNTGELFF. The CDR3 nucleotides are TGTGCCAGCAGCCGTCCGGGATTGAACACCGGGGAGCTGTTTTTT.

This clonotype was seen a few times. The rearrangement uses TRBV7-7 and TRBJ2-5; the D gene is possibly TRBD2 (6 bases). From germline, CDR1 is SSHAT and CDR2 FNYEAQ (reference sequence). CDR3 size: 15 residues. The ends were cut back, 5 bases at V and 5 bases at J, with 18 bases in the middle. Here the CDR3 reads CASSLFRPEGETQYF. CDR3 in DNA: TGTGCCAGCAGCCTCTTTCGACCGGAGGGGGAGACCCAGTACTTC.

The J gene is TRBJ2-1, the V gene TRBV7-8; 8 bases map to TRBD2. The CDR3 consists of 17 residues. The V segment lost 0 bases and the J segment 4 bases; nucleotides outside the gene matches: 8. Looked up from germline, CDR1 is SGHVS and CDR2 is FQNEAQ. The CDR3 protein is CASSLASAGARYNEQFF. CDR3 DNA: TGTGCCAGCAGCTTAGCATCAGCGGGGGCACGATACAATGAGCAGTTCTTC.

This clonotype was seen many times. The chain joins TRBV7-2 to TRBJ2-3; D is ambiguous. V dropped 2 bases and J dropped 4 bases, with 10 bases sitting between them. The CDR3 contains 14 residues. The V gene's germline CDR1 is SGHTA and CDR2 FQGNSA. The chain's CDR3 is CASSLRVSPDTQYF. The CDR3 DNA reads TGTGCCAGCAGCTTACGGGTATCTCCAGATACGCAGTATTTT.

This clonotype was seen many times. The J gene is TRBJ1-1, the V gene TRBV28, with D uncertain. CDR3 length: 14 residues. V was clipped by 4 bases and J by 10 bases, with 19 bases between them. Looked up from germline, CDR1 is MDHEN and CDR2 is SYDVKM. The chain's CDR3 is CASSSTGPPSGAFF. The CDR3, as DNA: TGTGCCAGCAGTTCGACCGGGCCCCCCTCGGGAGCTTTCTTT.

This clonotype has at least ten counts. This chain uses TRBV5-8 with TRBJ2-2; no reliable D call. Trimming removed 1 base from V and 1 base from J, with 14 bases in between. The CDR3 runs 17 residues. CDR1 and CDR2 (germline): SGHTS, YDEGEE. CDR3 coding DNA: TGTGCCAGCAGCTTGACATGGTCGCAAATGAACACCGGGGAGCTGTTTTTT. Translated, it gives CASSLTWSQMNTGELFF.

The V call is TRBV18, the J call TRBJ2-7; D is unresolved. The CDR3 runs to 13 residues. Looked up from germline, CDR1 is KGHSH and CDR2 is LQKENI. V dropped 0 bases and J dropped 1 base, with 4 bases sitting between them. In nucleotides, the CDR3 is TGTGCCAGCTCACCACCGGGGTCCTACGAGCAGTACGTC. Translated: CASSPPGSYEQYV.

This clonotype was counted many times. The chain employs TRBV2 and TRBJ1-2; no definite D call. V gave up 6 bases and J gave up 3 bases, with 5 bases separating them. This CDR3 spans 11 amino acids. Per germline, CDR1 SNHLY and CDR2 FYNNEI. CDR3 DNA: TGTGCCAGCAGCGGCCACTATGGCTACACCTTC. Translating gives CASSGHYGYTF.

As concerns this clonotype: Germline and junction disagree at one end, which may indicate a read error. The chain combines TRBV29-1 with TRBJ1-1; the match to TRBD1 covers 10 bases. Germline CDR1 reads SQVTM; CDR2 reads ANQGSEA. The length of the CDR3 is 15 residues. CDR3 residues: CSGQPGQGPPTEVFF. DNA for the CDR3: TGCAGCGGACAACCGGGACAGGGGCCCCCCACTGAAGTTTTCTTT.

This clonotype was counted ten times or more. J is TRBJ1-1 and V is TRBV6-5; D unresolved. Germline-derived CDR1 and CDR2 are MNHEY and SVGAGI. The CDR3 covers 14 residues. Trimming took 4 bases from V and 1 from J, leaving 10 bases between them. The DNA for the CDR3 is TGTGCCAGCAGTTCCCCGGCAGCGAACACTGAAGCTTTCTTT. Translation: CASSSPAANTEAFF.

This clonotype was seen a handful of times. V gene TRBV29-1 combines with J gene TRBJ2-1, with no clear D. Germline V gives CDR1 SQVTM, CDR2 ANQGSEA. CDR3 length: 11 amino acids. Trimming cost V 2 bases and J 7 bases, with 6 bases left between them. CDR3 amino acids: CSVEKINEQFF. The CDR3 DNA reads TGCAGCGTTGAAAAGATTAATGAGCAGTTCTTC.